This T cell receptor beta chain was identified in a study of spatial heterogeneity in lung cancer. Regarding time point: sample taken at primary tumor resection. Sequencing was performed on whole RNA extracted from tumor and nontumor lung tissue, or from frozen PBMC, and the material was left unsorted. Trimming removed 5 bases at V and 5 bases at J, with 22 bases between. CDR3 size: 16 residues. In germline, CDR1 is DFQATT, CDR2 SNEGSKA (reference sequence). A distinct unique molecular identifier was carried by each TCR cDNA molecule. MiXCR, run by TCRdb on the 5' RACE reads, gives a single entry per CDR3 protein. The sample carries about 95,000 distinct CDR3 sequences, roughly 10% recorded once.

Material: PBMCs, obtained at surgery. The TCR originated in a male donor with early-stage non-small cell lung cancer. The chain has TRBV20-1 and TRBJ2-1; possibly TRBD2 for D (6 bases). As DNA, the CDR3 is TGCAGTGCTCCTGGTTTAGGCGGAGGGACCCACAATGAGCAGTTCTTC. This gives the protein CSAPGLGGGTHNEQFF.